A few counts support the clone carrying this T cell receptor (beta chain). Its antigen remains unknown. These data belong to a study of T-cell memory formation after mild COVID-19. The CDR3 has 12 amino acids. Trimming stripped 6 bases from V and 2 bases from J, with 9 bases between. Per the germline V gene, CDR1 is SGHRS and CDR2 is YFSETQ. Each CDR3 protein is one row after TCRdb ran MiXCR on the 5' RACE reads. The repertoire holds about 360,000 distinct CDR3 sequences, with over 10% as singletons. Study-level points and caveats: Some clones that responded turned up in pre-infection memory, which suggests that cross-reactive memory joined in. Among CD4+ contracting clones, most were CM and EM, and CD8+ ones EMRA. A second wave of clones peaked on day 37, and their SARS-CoV-2 specificity went unconfirmed.

V and J are TRBV5-1 and TRBJ2-7; a possible D gene is TRBD2 (5 bases). This TCR was sampled from a man aged 18 to 29 who had mild COVID-19 (a few samples of this study predate the infection). Cell type and time point are not known. The sample consisted of PBMCs or a T cell subset sorted from them (not recorded which). CDR3 nucleotide sequence: TGCGCCAGCAAGTGGGAGCCCTACGAGCAGTACGTC. This sequence encodes CASKWEPYEQYV.